A single sample is the source of the 17 T cell receptor beta chains below, sequenced in a study of tumor and adjacent non-tumor tissue in lung cancer. RNA was extracted from bulk tissue without any cell sorting. More than 3 cm separated this lung sample from the edge of the tumor. A modified ARM-PCR protocol with three rounds of nested PCR amplified TCRbeta. One entry per CDR3 protein, called by TCRdb with MiXCR from the multiplex PCR reads. The sample lists about 77,000 distinct CDR3 sequences, less than 85% occurring once. Source material: distant non-tumor lung tissue. The receptors were gathered from a man between 65 and 85 years old with non-small cell lung cancer.

A note on this clonotype: Possible read error: a much larger clone is one base away. V and J are TRBV29-1 and TRBJ1-2; 7 nucleotides agree with TRBD1. The trim removed 8 bases at V and 2 bases at J, leaving 8 bases unmatched. The CDR3 sequence is 13 residues long. Germline values: CDR1 SQVTM, CDR2 ANQGSEA. This CDR3 reads CSIQGTGNYGYTF. In DNA form, the CDR3 reads TGCAGCATACAGGGGACGGGGAACTATGGCTACACCTTC.

This clonotype was counted a single time. Possible read error: a much larger clone is one base away. The chain is built from TRBV6-5 and TRBJ2-7, with TRBD1 as a possible D gene (5 bases). The CDR3 has 13 amino acids. Germline CDR1 reads MNHEY; CDR2 reads SVGAGI. CDR3: CASRGLDTYERYF. CDR3 DNA: TGTGCCAGCAGGGGGCTGGACACCTACGAGCGGTACTTC.

This clonotype has only a few counts. A much larger clone lies one base from this, so it may be a read error. This rearrangement joins TRBV12-3 or TRBV12-4 to TRBJ2-7; TRBD2 might be the D (6 bases). Deletions cut 6 bases from V and 6 bases from J, with 24 bases between. The CDR3 extends over 16 amino acids. In nucleotides, the CDR3 is TGTGCCAGCAGGCTGGGTAGCGGAAACTTCGGGGGCGAGCAGTACTTC. This codes for CASRLGSGNFGGEQYF.

About this clonotype: Sequence at one end of the junction differs from germline and may be a read error. This chain joins TRBV11-3 and TRBJ2-1; D may be TRBD2 (5 bases). Germline V gives CDR1 SGHNT, CDR2 YENEEA. This CDR3 region has 14 residues. In DNA form, the CDR3 reads TGTGCCAGCAACTTAAAGCGGAGGTACAATGAGCAGTTCTTC. Its translation: CASNLKRRYNEQFF.

The rearrangement uses TRBV6-2 or TRBV6-3 and TRBJ1-5; the D gene is possibly TRBD1 (5 bases). The CDR3 is 15 residues long. V lost 8 bases to trimming and J lost 2 bases, with 16 bases between them. Germline V gene lookup returns CDR1 MNHEY and CDR2 SVGEGT. The chain's CDR3 is CASVQNLGGNQPQHF. The CDR3 DNA sequence: TGTGCCAGCGTTCAGAACCTGGGGGGCAATCAGCCCCAGCATTTT.

This chain connects TRBV10-3 to TRBJ1-1, with D unresolved. Germline-derived CDR1 and CDR2 are ENHRY and SYGVKD. There are 14 residues in the CDR3. V dropped 5 bases and J dropped 10 bases, with 20 bases sitting between them. CDR3 nucleotides: TGTGCCATCAGTCCTACCGACCGGGCGGCAAGAGCTTTCTTT. It is translated as CAISPTDRAARAFF.

This clonotype was picked up many times. CDR3 protein: CASSFWAANYGYTF. The CDR3 DNA reads TGTGCCAGCAGTTTTTGGGCAGCTAACTATGGCTACACCTTC. V usage is TRBV28 and J usage is TRBJ1-2; D is ambiguous. The CDR3 is 14 residues long. Germline CDR1 MDHEN, CDR2 SYDVKM. Trimming stripped 3 bases from V and 0 bases from J, with 8 bases between.

The chain combines TRBV28 with TRBJ1-2; maybe TRBD1 (6 bases). This CDR3 is built from 14 residues. The V end lost 10 bases, the J end lost 4 bases, and 19 bases lay between the germline ends. Germline CDR1 reads MDHEN; CDR2 reads SYDVKM. The CDR3 protein is CANRSTGRGYGYTF. Written as DNA, the CDR3 is TGTGCCAACAGATCGACAGGTCGCGGCTATGGCTACACCTTC.

About this clonotype: The CDR3 carries no conserved terminal phenylalanine or tryptophan, so it likely arises from a read error. V gene TRBV29-1 combines with J gene TRBJ2-7; TRBD2 agrees at 11 bases. The CDR3 is 13 amino acids. V gave up 6 bases and J gave up 9 bases; unmatched junction bases: 10. The germline gives CDR1 SQVTM, CDR2 ANQGSEA. DNA of the CDR3: TGCAGCGTCGGGACTAGCGGAGCCGGGGGGCAGTACTTA. Residues: CSVGTSGAGGQYL.

The chain has TRBV6-5 and TRBJ2-1; 7 bases are a match to TRBD1. The germline V gene encodes CDR1 MNHEY and CDR2 SVGAGI. CDR3 size: 15 residues. This CDR3 reads CASGGRDSAYNEQFF. DNA of the CDR3: TGTGCAAGTGGGGGACGGGACAGTGCCTACAATGAGCAGTTCTTC.

In its sample, this clonotype was seen a few times. Here the CDR3 omits its conserved ending phenylalanine or tryptophan, so a read error is the likely source. The chain links TRBV11-2 to TRBJ2-1; 7 positions agree with TRBD2. The CDR3 is made up of 17 amino acids. CDR1 and CDR2 (germline): SGHAT, FQNNGV. CDR3 DNA: TGTGCCAGCAGCACCTTGCTAGCGGCGACGTTTGTCAATGTGCAGTTCTAC. This gives the protein CASSTLLAATFVNVQFY.

Details on this clonotype: The junction departs from germline at one end; a sequencing error may be responsible. The chain carries TRBV11-3 and TRBJ1-1; 7 bases agree with TRBD1. This CDR3 region has 14 residues. The germline CDR1 and CDR2 sequences are SGHNT and YENEEA. CDR3 protein: CDSTRTGAFTEAFF. The CDR3 bases are TGTGACAGCACGCGGACAGGAGCGTTCACTGAAGCTTTCTTT.

This clonotype was picked up many times. CDR3 region: CASTGGSSYNEQFF. Written as DNA, the CDR3 is TGTGCCAGCACAGGGGGGAGCTCCTACAATGAGCAGTTCTTC. The chain carries TRBV6-1 and TRBJ2-1; D is perhaps TRBD1 (7 bases). CDR1 MNHNS and CDR2 SASEGT come from the germline V gene. The CDR3 is 14 amino acids. With 7 bases removed from V and 0 bases from J, the gap between germline ends came to 10 bases.

Details on this clonotype: Since a much larger clone is just one base distant, this may be a read error. The gene calls are TRBV6-2 or TRBV6-3 and TRBJ2-6; D might be TRBD1 (5 bases). The germline V gene encodes CDR1 MNHEY and CDR2 SVGEGT. The CDR3 contains 13 residues. The CDR3 sequence: CASSSSGANFLTF. CDR3 DNA: TGTGCCAGCAGTTCCTCTGGGGCCAACTTCCTGACTTTC.

DNA for the CDR3: TGTGCCAGCAGTGCGGGGGCGCGGGTCGAGCAGTACTTC. Protein: CASSAGARVEQYF. The chain couples TRBV6-2 or TRBV6-3 to TRBJ2-7; TRBD2 is a possible D gene (7 bases). Per germline, CDR1 MNHEY and CDR2 SVGEGT. The ends were cut back, 5 bases at V and 6 bases at J, with 14 bases in the middle. This CDR3 has 13 residues.

Comment on this clonotype: With a much larger clone just one base away, this may be a read error. The chain combines TRBV11-2 with TRBJ1-1; D is ambiguous. V dropped 3 bases and J dropped 4 bases, with 15 bases sitting between them. The CDR3 has 15 amino acids. Germline CDR1 reads SGHAT; CDR2 reads FQNNGV. The CDR3 sequence: CASSLTLERFTEAFF. As DNA, the CDR3 is TGTGCCAGCAGCTTGACTTTGGAGAGGTTCACTGAAGCTTTCTTT.

This clonotype has just a few counts. This may stem from a read error, because a much larger clone lies one nucleotide away. This chain joins TRBV6-2 or TRBV6-3 and TRBJ2-2; a weak D match, TRBD2 (5 bases). Trimming took 6 bases from V and 7 from J, leaving 9 bases between them. This CDR3 is built from 12 residues. Germline loops: CDR1 MNHEY, CDR2 SVGEGT. The CDR3 loop reads CASSWRSGELFF. CDR3 nucleotide sequence: TGTGCCAGCAGCTGGAGGAGCGGGGAGCTGTTTTTT.